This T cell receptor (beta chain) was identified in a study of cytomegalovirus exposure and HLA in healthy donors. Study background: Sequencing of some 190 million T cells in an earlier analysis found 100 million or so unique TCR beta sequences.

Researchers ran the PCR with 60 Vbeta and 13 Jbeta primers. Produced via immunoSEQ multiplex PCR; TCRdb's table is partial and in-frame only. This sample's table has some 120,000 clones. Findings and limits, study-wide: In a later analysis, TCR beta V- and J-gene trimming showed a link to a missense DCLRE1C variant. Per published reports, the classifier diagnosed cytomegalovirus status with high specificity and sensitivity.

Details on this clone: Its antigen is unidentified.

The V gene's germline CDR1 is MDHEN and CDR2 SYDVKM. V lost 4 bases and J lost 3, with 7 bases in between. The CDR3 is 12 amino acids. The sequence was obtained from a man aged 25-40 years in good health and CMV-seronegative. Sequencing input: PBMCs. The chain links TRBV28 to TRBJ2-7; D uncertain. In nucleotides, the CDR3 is TGTGCCAGCAGTTCACAGAACTACGAGCAGTACTTC. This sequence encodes CASSSQNYEQYF.